The source of this T cell receptor (beta chain) is a study of shared clonotypes between healthy human individuals. General study points: The sharing of about 5% of naive CD4 clonotypes was seen across a handful of donors. Clonotype sharing among donors was thought likely to change with sequencing depth. Although depth was large, rarefaction showed that sequencing of the sorted subsets was incomplete.

For this clone: Its antigen remains unknown.

Sequencing used immunoSEQ multiplex PCR; TCRdb keeps in-frame clones, though not all of them. Found here are hundreds of thousands of clones, around 74% of them singletons; the top ten hold approximately 1.6%. All donors were Caucasian adults living in Nashville, Tennessee. Sequenced sample: memory CD4+ T cells sorted from blood. Subset in this sample: CD45RA-negative fraction. This TCR derives from a woman in her thirties in good health.

Here the CDR3 DNA reads TGCAGCGTCCTCCCCGGGACCTACAATGAGCAGTTCTTC. It translates to CSVLPGTYNEQFF. The J gene is TRBJ2-1, the V gene TRBV29-1, with D possibly matching TRBD2 (5 bases). The V end was cut by 6 bases, the J end by 2 bases, with 11 bases between. The CDR3 loop spans 13 amino acids. Germline V gene data show CDR1 as SQVTM and CDR2 as ANQGSEA.